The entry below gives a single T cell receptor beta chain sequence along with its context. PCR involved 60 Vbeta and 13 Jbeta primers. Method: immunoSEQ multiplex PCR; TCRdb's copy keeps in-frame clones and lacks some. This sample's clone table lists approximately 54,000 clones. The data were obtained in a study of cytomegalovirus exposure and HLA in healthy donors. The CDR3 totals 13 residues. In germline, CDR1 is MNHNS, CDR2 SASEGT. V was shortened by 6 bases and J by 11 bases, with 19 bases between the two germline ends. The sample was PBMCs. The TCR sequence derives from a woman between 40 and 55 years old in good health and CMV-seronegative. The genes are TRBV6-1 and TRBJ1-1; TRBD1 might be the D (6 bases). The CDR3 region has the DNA TGTGCCAGCAGAATCGACAGGTTAGGGTTCGCTTTCTTT. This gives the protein CASRIDRLGFAFF.